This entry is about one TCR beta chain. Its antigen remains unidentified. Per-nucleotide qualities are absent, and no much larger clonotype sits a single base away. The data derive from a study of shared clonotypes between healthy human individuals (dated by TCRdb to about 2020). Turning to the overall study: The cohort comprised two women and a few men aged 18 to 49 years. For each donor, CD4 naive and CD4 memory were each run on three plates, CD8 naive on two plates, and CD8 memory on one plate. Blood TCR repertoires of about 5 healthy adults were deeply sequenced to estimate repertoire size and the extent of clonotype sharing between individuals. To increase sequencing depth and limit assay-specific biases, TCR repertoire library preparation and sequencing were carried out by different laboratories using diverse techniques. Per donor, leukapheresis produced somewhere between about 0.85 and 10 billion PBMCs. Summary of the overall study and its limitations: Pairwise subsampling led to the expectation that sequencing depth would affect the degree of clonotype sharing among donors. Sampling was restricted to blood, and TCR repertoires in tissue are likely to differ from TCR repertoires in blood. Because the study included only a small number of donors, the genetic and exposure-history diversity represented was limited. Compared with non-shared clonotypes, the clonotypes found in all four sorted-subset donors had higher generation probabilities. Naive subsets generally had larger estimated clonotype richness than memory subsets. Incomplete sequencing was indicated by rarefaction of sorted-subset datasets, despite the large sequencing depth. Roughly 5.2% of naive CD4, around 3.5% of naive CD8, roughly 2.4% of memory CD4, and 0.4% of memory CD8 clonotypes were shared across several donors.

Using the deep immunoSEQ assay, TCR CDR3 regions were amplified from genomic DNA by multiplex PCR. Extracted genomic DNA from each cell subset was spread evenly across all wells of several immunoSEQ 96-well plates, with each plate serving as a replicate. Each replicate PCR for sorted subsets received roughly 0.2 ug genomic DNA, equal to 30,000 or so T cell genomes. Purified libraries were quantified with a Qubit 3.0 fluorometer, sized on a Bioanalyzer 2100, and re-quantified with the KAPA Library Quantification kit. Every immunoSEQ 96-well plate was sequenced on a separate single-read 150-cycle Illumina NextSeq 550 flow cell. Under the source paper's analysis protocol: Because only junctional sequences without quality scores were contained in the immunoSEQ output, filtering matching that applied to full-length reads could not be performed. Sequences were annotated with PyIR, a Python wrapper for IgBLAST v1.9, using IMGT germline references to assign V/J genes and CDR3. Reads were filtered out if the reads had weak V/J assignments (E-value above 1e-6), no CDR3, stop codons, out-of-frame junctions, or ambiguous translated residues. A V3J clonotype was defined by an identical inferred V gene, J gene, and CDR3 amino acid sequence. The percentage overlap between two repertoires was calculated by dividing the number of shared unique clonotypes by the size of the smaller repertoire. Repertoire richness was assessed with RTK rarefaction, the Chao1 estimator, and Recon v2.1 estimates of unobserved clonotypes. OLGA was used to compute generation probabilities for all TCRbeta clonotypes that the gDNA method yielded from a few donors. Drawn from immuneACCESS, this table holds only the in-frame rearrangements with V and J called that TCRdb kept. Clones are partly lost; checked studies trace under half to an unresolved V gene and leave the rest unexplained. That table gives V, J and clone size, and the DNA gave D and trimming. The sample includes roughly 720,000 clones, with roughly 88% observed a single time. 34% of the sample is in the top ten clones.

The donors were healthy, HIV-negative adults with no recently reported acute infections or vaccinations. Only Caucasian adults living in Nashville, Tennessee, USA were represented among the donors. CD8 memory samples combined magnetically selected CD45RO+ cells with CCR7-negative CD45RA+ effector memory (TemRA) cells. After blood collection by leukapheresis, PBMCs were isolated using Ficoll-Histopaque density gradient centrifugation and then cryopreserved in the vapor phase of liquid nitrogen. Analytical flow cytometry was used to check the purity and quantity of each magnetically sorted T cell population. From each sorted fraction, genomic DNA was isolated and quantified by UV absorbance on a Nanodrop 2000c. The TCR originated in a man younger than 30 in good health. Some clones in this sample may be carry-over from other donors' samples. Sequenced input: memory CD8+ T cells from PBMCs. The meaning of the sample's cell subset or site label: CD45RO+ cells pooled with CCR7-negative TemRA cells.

The CDR3 region reads CASSPATGTWEEQYF. The DNA reads TGTGCCAGCAGTCCAGCGACAGGGACCTGGGAAGAGCAGTACTTC. The sequence is built from TRBV6-5 and TRBJ2-7, with 7 bases matching TRBD1. Including the terminal cysteine and phenylalanine, the CDR3 comprises 15 residues. The read is trimmed to its CDR3 DNA, 45 bases read in frame from base 1. From the germline V gene, CDR1 is MNHEY and CDR2 is SVGAGI. Trimming leaves V shorter by 5 bases and J shorter by 7 bases, with the junction holding 14 bases beyond the gene matches.